The rows below give T cell receptor beta chains drawn from one sample of a study of cytomegalovirus exposure and HLA in healthy donors. Profiling relied on immunoSEQ multiplex PCR, and the TCRdb table lists in-frame clones only, not all of them. The sample contains 50,000 to 80,000 clones, roughly 91% of which appear only once. The source material was PBMCs. The source of these receptors is a woman between 18 and 30 years old in good health and CMV-seronegative. Both conserved end residues are part of each CDR3. Fields, in order: D gene, V gene, J gene, clone size, CDR3 DNA, CDR3 protein. D genes are given only for firm matches. The listing skips clone size in some rows; elsewhere it reads once, few, many or a size class.

NA	TRBV9	TRBJ1-3	NA	TGTGCCAGCAGCGTGACAGGCGGCTCTGGAAACACCATATATTTT	CASSVTGGSGNTIYF
TRBD1	TRBV4-2	TRBJ1-4	NA	TGTGCCAGCAGCCCCAACAGGGGCGATCTTGAAAAACTGTTTTTT	CASSPNRGDLEKLFF
NA	TRBV18	TRBJ2-1	NA	TGTGCCAGCTCACCACCAACAGGTCGGAATGAGCAGTTCTTC	CASSPPTGRNEQFF
TRBD2	TRBV2	TRBJ2-1	NA	TGTGCCAAGGGGGGGACTAGCGGGGGGAATGAGCAGTTCTTC	CAKGGTSGGNEQFF
TRBD2	TRBV5-1	TRBJ2-1	NA	TGCGCCAGCAGCTCGGGGGGACTACTCATCGATGAGCAGTTCTTC	CASSSGGLLIDEQFF
TRBD1	TRBV4-3	TRBJ1-4	once	TGCGCCAACAGCCCGGGACAGGCTAATGAAAAACTGTTTTTT	CANSPGQANEKLFF
NA	TRBV5-1	TRBJ2-1	NA	TGCGCCAGCACTTACCTACAGGGAAGAACCTACAATGAGCAGTTCTTC	CASTYLQGRTYNEQFF
TRBD2	TRBV29-1	TRBJ2-3	NA	TGCAGCGGGGGGGAGCGGGGGCTAGATACGCAGTATTTT	CSGGERGLDTQYF
TRBD1	TRBV4-2	TRBJ1-4	NA	TGTGCCAGCAGCCAAGATAACAGGGGGCGGGGTGAAAAACTGTTTTTT	CASSQDNRGRGEKLFF
NA	TRBV5-6	TRBJ1-3	NA	TGTGCCACCCAGTGGGGGGCTGGAAACACCATATATTTT	CATQWGAGNTIYF
NA	TRBV19	TRBJ1-1	NA	TGTGCCAGTAGTGCGGACAGAAACACTGAAGCTTTCTTT	CASSADRNTEAFF
NA	TRBV7-2	TRBJ2-3	NA	TGTGCCAGCAGCTTATCTGCGGGGAAGGCAGATACGCAGTATTTT	CASSLSAGKADTQYF
TRBD1	TRBV6-1	TRBJ2-5	NA	TGTGCCGGGGGGACAGGGATGGAAGAGACCCAGTACTTC	CAGGTGMEETQYF
NA	TRBV7-2	TRBJ2-1	once	TGTGCCAGCAGCTTGGGACTGGCGAGCTCCTACAATGAGCAGTTCTTC	CASSLGLASSYNEQFF
NA	TRBV9	TRBJ1-5	NA	TGTGCCAGCAGCGTAGGACCAAGCGTCGGGCAGCCCCAGCATTTT	CASSVGPSVGQPQHF
TRBD2	TRBV5-8	TRBJ2-1	NA	TGTGCCAACGGACTAGCGGAGTACAATGAGCAGTTCTTC	CANGLAEYNEQFF
NA	TRBV5-6	TRBJ2-7	NA	TGTGCCAGCAGCTTGAACGTTCTAGCGAGCTACGAGCAGTACTTC	CASSLNVLASYEQYF
TRBD2	TRBV9	TRBJ2-1	NA	TGTGCCAGCAGCGTGTCTAGCGGGGGTCTGGGTGAGCAGTTCTTC	CASSVSSGGLGEQFF
NA	TRBV7-9	TRBJ1-2	NA	TGTGCCAGCAGCTTAGACGGGGGGATTTGGGGCTACACCTTC	CASSLDGGIWGYTF
TRBD2	TRBV11-1	TRBJ2-7	NA	TGTGCCAGCAGCTATGGACTAGCGGAGTTAGCCTACGAGCAGTACTTC	CASSYGLAELAYEQYF
TRBD2	TRBV5-3	TRBJ2-6	once	TGTGCCAGAAGCGGAGGGACTAGCGGGGGGTTCTCTGGGGCCAACGTCCTGACTTTC	CARSGGTSGGFSGANVLTF
TRBD2	TRBV7-8	TRBJ2-1	NA	TGTGCCAGCAGCCAGCAATCTTTAGCGGGGGGGAGTCATGAGCAGTTCTTC	CASSQQSLAGGSHEQFF
TRBD1	TRBV28	TRBJ1-4	NA	TGTGCCAGCACGGGGACAGGGGTCCCGAAACTGTTTTTT	CASTGTGVPKLFF
TRBD2	TRBV28	TRBJ2-3	NA	TGTGCCAGCAGTTGGCGGACTAGCTACACAGATACGCAGTATTTT	CASSWRTSYTDTQYF
NA	TRBV7-2	TRBJ1-3	NA	TGTGCCAGCAGCTTGGGACACCGGTTGATAGGAAACACCATATATTTT	CASSLGHRLIGNTIYF
NA	TRBV7-2	TRBJ1-5	few	TGTGCCAGCAGCCTAGACAGAAGCAATCAGCCCCAGCATTTT	CASSLDRSNQPQHF